This T cell receptor beta chain was captured in a study of blood T cell repertoires in COVID-19. Under the authors' procedure: Estimation of nucleated cell counts relied on the amplification of reference gene primers. Profiling relied on immunoSEQ multiplex PCR, and the TCRdb table lists in-frame clones only, not all of them. That table is the source of V, J and clone size, and D and trimming were worked out from the DNA. The sample contains about 77,000 clones, roughly nine tenths of which appear only once. The CDR3 is 15 amino acids. Germline V CDR1 and CDR2: LNHDA, SQIVND (reference sequence). The sample comprised peripheral blood. This clonotype originated in a woman aged 80 or over with active or convalescent COVID-19. The chain is built from TRBV19 and TRBJ1-1; 7 nucleotides agree with TRBD1. The CDR3 sequence: CATVRTGVRGTEAFF. CDR3 nucleotide sequence: TGTGCTACTGTGAGGACAGGAGTGAGGGGCACTGAAGCTTTCTTT.